A selection of T cell receptor beta chains follows, all from one sample in a study of technical replicates of blood from a handful of donors. Sequencing used immunoSEQ multiplex PCR; TCRdb keeps in-frame clones, though not all of them. The table includes more than 70,000 clones, 90% to 95% detected once. Sample: T cells isolated from PBMCs. The receptors originated from a human donor in good health. Each CDR3 is given with its conserved first and last residue. The D gene is left open where the match is weak. A clone size is listed for some rows: how often the clone was seen (once, few, many), or a class if it is expanded.

clone size	D gene	J gene	V gene	CDR3 DNA	CDR3 protein
NA	NA	TRBJ1-5	TRBV4-1	TGCGCCAGCAGCCAAGGGCTGAATAGCAATCAGCCCCAGCATTTT	CASSQGLNSNQPQHF
once	NA	TRBJ2-5	TRBV11-1	TGTGCCAGCAGCTTGTCGGTTCAGGGCAGAGAGACCCAGTACTTC	CASSLSVQGRETQYF
NA	NA	TRBJ2-2	TRBV7-9	TGTGCCAGCAGCTTACCTTACACCGGGGAGCTGTTTTTT	CASSLPYTGELFF
NA	NA	TRBJ2-1	TRBV4-2	TGTGCCAGCAGCCAAGGTTCGTGGGAGACGAGTGGCAATGAGCAGTTCTTC	CASSQGSWETSGNEQFF
NA	TRBD2	TRBJ2-7	TRBV9	TGTGCCAGCAGCGTAGATCTAGCGGCCACCTACGAGCAGTACTTC	CASSVDLAATYEQYF
NA	TRBD1	TRBJ1-6	TRBV12-5	TGTGCTAGTGGTTTGTACAGGGGGCTCTCACCCCTCCACTTT	CASGLYRGLSPLHF
NA	TRBD1	TRBJ1-1	TRBV27	TGTGCCAGCAGTGCGACAGGGTGGAGCACTGAAGCTTTCTTT	CASSATGWSTEAFF
NA	TRBD1	TRBJ2-7	TRBV7-6	TGTGCCAGCAGCGGGAACCGGGACAGCCCCTACGAGCAGTACTTC	CASSGNRDSPYEQYF
NA	NA	TRBJ2-3	TRBV18	TGTGCCAGCTCAGACCGGGGTGGTGGAGATACGCAGTATTTT	CASSDRGGGDTQYF
NA	TRBD1	TRBJ1-2	TRBV5-6	TGTGCCAGCAGCTTGGAAGGCCCCGGGACAGGGGCCAACTATGGCTACACCTTC	CASSLEGPGTGANYGYTF
NA	TRBD1	TRBJ1-1	TRBV2	TGTGCCAGCAGAGCGGGACAGGCAAACACTGAAGCTTTCTTT	CASRAGQANTEAFF
NA	NA	TRBJ1-1	TRBV11-3	TGTGCCAGCAGCTCGATTCTGACAGACACTGAAGCTTTCTTT	CASSSILTDTEAFF
NA	TRBD2	TRBJ2-2	TRBV7-9	TGTGCCAGCCTCGGACTAGCGGGGCCAGTGAACACCGGGGAGCTGTTTTTT	CASLGLAGPVNTGELFF
NA	NA	TRBJ1-4	TRBV12-5	TGTGCTAGTGGTTTGGTCCTACTAAGGGACACGGCCTATGAAAAACTGTTTTTT	CASGLVLLRDTAYEKLFF
NA	NA	TRBJ1-2	TRBV20-1	TGCAGTGCTAGCAGGGATGGCTACACCTTC	CSASRDGYTF
NA	NA	TRBJ1-5	TRBV5-1	TGCGCCAGCAGCCTGGGCCAGGGTGGGGTCGAACCCCAGCATTTT	CASSLGQGGVEPQHF
NA	NA	TRBJ2-7	TRBV30	TGTGCCTGGAGTGGGAGGTACGAGCAGTACTTC	CAWSGRYEQYF
NA	TRBD1	TRBJ2-5	TRBV5-4	TGTGCCAGCAGCCAGGACAGGGGTGAAGAGACCCAGTACTTC	CASSQDRGEETQYF
NA	NA	TRBJ2-3	TRBV19	TGTGCCAGTAGTATAGACGCTCCTCGCACTGGGTCAAACAGGGAGGGATCCACAGATACGCAGTATTTT	CASSIDAPRTGSNREGSTDTQYF
NA	NA	TRBJ1-2	TRBV7-9	TGTGCCAGCAGCGGGAGGACCTGGTACTACACCTTC	CASSGRTWYYTF
NA	TRBD1	TRBJ1-2	TRBV12-5	TGTGCTAGTGGTTTGACCCGGACAGGGGATTCCTATGGCTACACCTTC	CASGLTRTGDSYGYTF
NA	TRBD1	TRBJ2-7	TRBV19	TGTGCCAGTAGTCCGGGACAGACCTACGAGCAGTACTTC	CASSPGQTYEQYF
NA	TRBD2	TRBJ2-5	TRBV7-7	TGTGCTAGCAGCCCACGGACTAGCGGGGGGCAGGGAGAGACCCAGTACTTC	CASSPRTSGGQGETQYF
NA	TRBD2	TRBJ2-1	TRBV11-1	TGTGCCAGCAGCCCTGGGGGGACTAGCGTGTACAATGAGCAGTTCTTC	CASSPGGTSVYNEQFF
NA	NA	TRBJ1-5	TRBV30	TGTGCCTTAGCCCCCTCGGGCAATCAGCCCCAGCATTTT	CALAPSGNQPQHF
NA	NA	TRBJ2-3	TRBV4-1	TGCGCCAGCAGTCACATTAGCGGAGAGGGAGATACGCAGTATTTT	CASSHISGEGDTQYF
few	TRBD2	TRBJ2-7	TRBV7-6	TGTGCCAGCAGCTCACATTCGGGACTAGGCTACGAGCAGTACTTC	CASSSHSGLGYEQYF
NA	TRBD1	TRBJ2-2	TRBV5-1	TGCGCCAGCAGCTTGGCCCAGGGGGCGCACACCGGGGAGCTGTTTTTT	CASSLAQGAHTGELFF
NA	TRBD2	TRBJ2-3	TRBV19	TGTGCCGTTTCACAACCTAGGGCTAGCGGGGGGGGAGATACGCAGTATTTT	CAVSQPRASGGGDTQYF
NA	NA	TRBJ2-3	TRBV10-1	TGCGCCAGCAGAGGGATTCAGGGAACAGATACGCAGTATTTT	CASRGIQGTDTQYF
once	NA	TRBJ2-2	TRBV10-1	TGCGCCAGCGGTACAGGGATCACCGGGGAGCTGTTTTTT	CASGTGITGELFF
NA	NA	TRBJ1-6	TRBV5-1	TGCGCCAGCAGCCCTAATATCGTTAGCGACAATTCACCCCTCCACTTT	CASSPNIVSDNSPLHF
NA	TRBD2	TRBJ2-1	TRBV27	TGTGCCAGCCCACCACCGGGACTAGCGGTTAGCTCCTACAATGAGCAGTTCTTC	CASPPPGLAVSSYNEQFF
NA	TRBD1	TRBJ2-7	TRBV5-1	TGCGCCAGCAGCCCACCTACAGGGGCAGGCTACGAGCAGTACTTC	CASSPPTGAGYEQYF
NA	NA	TRBJ2-7	TRBV4-2	TGTGCCAGCAGCCAAGAACGGAGCGGAACAACCTACGAGCAGTACTTC	CASSQERSGTTYEQYF
NA	NA	TRBJ1-2	TRBV28	TGTGCCAGCAGTATCCAAGGACAGTACTATGGCTACACCTTC	CASSIQGQYYGYTF
NA	NA	TRBJ1-4	TRBV28	TGTGCCAGCAGGTACAGTGCAACTAATGAAAAACTGTTTTTT	CASRYSATNEKLFF
NA	NA	TRBJ2-2	TRBV5-1	TGCGCCAGCAGCTTCGTCCCAATACAGGGCACCGGGGAGCTGTTTTTT	CASSFVPIQGTGELFF
NA	TRBD1	TRBJ2-2	TRBV6-6	TGTGCCAGCAGCAGACAGGGACCGAACACCGGGGAGCTGTTTTTT	CASSRQGPNTGELFF
NA	NA	TRBJ2-7	TRBV9	TGTGCCAGCAGCGGCGAAGGGGCGGAGCAGTACTTC	CASSGEGAEQYF
NA	TRBD1	TRBJ2-7	TRBV4-2	TGTGCCAGCAGCCCCACTACCGACAGGGTTGACCACGAGCAGTACTTC	CASSPTTDRVDHEQYF
NA	TRBD2	TRBJ2-2	TRBV5-4	TGTGCCAGCAGCCGTCATAACGGGGCGGGAGCAGGGACCGGGGAGCTGTTTTTT	CASSRHNGAGAGTGELFF
NA	NA	TRBJ1-4	TRBV7-9	TGTGCCAGCAGCGCCTCCGGCGGACTGTTTTTT	CASSASGGLFF
NA	NA	TRBJ1-1	TRBV19	TGTGCCAGTACGCACAACCTCCGAGCCCAGGGGATGACTGAAGCTTTCTTT	CASTHNLRAQGMTEAFF
NA	TRBD1	TRBJ2-3	TRBV2	TGTGCCAGCAGAGTGCCGAGCAAAAGGGGGCGTGATACGCAGTATTTT	CASRVPSKRGRDTQYF